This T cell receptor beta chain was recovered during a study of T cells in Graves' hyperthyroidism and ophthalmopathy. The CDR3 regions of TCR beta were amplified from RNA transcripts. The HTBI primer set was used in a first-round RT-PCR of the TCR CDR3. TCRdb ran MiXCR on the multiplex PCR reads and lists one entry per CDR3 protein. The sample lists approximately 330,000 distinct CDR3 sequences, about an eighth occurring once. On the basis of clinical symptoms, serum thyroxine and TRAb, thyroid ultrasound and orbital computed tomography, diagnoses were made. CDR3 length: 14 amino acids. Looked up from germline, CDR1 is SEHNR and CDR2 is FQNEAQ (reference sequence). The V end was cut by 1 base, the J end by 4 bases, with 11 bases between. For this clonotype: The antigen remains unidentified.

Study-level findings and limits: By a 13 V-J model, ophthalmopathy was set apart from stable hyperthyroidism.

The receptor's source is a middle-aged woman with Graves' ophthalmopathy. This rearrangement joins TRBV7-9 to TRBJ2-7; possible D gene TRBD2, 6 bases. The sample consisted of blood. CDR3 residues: CASSLGGLEYEQYF. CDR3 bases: TGTGCCAGCAGCTTAGGGGGACTGGAGTACGAGCAGTACTTC.